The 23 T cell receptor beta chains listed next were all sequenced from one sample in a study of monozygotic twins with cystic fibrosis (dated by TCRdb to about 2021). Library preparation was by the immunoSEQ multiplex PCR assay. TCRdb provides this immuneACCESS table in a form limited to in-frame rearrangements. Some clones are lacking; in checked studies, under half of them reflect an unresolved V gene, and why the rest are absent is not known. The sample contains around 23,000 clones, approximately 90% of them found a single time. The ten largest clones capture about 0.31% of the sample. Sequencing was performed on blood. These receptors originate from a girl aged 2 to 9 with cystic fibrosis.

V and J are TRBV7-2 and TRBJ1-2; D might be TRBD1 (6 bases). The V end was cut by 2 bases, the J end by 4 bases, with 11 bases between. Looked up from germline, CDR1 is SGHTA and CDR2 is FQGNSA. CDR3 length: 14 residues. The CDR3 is CASSLSEGVYGYTF. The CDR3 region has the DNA TGTGCCAGCAGCTTAAGTGAGGGGGTCTATGGCTACACCTTC.

The CDR3 sequence is CASSALAGGDQETQYF. The CDR3 region has the DNA TGTGCCAGCAGCGCACTAGCGGGGGGGGACCAAGAGACCCAGTACTTC. V gene TRBV9 combines with J gene TRBJ2-5; 13 bases line up with TRBD2. Germline values: CDR1 SGDLS, CDR2 YYNGEE. This CDR3 spans 16 amino acids. V shed 3 bases, J shed 0 bases, and the junction held 2 bases outside the gene matches.

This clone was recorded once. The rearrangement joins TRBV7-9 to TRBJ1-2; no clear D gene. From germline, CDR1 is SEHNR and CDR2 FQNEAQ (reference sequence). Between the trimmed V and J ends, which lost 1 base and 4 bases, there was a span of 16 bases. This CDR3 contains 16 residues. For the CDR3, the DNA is TGTGCCAGCAGCTTAGAGGTCGGCAGTTCCTCCTATGGCTACACCTTC. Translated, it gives CASSLEVGSSSYGYTF.

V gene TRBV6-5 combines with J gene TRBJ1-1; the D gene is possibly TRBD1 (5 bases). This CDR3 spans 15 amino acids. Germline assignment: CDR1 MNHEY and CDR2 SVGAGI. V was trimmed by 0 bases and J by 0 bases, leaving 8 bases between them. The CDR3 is CASSYSAGMNTEAFF. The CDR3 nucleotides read TGTGCCAGCAGTTACTCGGCAGGGATGAACACTGAAGCTTTCTTT.

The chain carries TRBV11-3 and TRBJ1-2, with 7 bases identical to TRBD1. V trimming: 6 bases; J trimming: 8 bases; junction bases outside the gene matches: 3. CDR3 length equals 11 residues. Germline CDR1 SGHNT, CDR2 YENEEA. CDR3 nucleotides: TGTGCCAGCAGTAACAGGGGAGGCTACACCTTC. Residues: CASSNRGGYTF.

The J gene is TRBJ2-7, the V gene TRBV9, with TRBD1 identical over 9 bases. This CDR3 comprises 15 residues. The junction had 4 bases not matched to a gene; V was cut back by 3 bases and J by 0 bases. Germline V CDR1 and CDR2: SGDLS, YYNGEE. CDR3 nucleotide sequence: TGTGCCAGCAGCGCAACGGGACAGGGCTCCTACGAGCAGTACTTC. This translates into CASSATGQGSYEQYF. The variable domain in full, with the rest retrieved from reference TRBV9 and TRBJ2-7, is DSGVTQTPKHLITATGQRVTLRCSPRSGDLSVYWYQQSLDQGLQFLIQYYNGEERAKGNILERFSAQQFPDLHSELNLSSLELGDSALYFCASSATGQGSYEQYFGPGTRLTVT.

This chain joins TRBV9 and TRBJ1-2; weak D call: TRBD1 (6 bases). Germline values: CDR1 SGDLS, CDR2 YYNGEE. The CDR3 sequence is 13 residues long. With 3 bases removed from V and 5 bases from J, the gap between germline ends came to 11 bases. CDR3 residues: CASSGGTNYGYTF. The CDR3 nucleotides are TGTGCCAGCAGCGGCGGGACAAATTATGGCTACACCTTC.

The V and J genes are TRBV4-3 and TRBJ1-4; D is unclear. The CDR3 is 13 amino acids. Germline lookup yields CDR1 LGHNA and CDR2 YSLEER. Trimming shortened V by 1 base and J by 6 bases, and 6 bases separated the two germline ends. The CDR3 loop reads CASSQGVYEKLFF. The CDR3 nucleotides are TGCGCCAGCAGCCAAGGGGTTTATGAAAAACTGTTTTTT.

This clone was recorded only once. CDR3 residues: CASSRLFSSSYNEQFF. CDR3 nucleotides: TGTGCCAGCAGCCGACTCTTTAGCAGCTCCTACAATGAGCAGTTCTTC. This rearrangement joins TRBV9 to TRBJ2-1; D not resolved. The V gene lost 4 bases and the J gene lost 0 bases, with 14 bases spanning the gap. The CDR3 runs to 16 residues. Germline V lookup: CDR1 SGDLS, CDR2 YYNGEE.

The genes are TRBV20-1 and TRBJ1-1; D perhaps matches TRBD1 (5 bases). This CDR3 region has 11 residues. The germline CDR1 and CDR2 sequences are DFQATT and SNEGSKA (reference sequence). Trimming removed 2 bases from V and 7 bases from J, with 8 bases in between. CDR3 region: CSARLGREAFF. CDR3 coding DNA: TGCAGTGCTAGACTGGGACGTGAAGCTTTCTTT.

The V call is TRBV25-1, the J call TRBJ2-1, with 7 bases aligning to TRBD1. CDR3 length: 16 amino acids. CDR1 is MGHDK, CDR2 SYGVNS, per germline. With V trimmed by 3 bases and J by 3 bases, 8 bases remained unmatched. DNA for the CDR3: TGTGCCAGCAGTGATCAGACAGGGTCCTACTACAATGAGCAGTTCTTC. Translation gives CASSDQTGSYYNEQFF. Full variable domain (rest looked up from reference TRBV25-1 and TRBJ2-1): EADIYQTPRYLVIGTGKKITLECSQTMGHDKMYWYQQDPGMELHLIHYSYGVNSTEKGDLSSESTVSRIRTEHFPLTLESARPSHTSQYLCASSDQTGSYYNEQFFGPGTRLTVL.

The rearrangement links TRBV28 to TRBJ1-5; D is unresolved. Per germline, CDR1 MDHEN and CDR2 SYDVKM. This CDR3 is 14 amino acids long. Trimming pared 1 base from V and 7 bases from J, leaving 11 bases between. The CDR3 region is CASSLYYSGQPQHF. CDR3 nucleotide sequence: TGTGCCAGCAGTTTATACTACTCAGGACAGCCCCAGCATTTT.

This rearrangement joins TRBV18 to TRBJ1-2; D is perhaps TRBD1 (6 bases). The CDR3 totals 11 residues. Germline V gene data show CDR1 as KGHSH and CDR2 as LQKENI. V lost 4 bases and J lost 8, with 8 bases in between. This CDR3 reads CASSLDRGYTF. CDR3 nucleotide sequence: TGTGCCAGCTCACTGGACAGAGGCTACACCTTC.

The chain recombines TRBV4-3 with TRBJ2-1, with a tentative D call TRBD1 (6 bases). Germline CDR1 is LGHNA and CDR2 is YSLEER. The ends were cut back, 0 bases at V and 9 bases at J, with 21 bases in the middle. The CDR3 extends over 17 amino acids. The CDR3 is CASSQDREQGDLSEQFF. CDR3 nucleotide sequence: TGCGCCAGCAGCCAAGATAGAGAACAGGGTGACCTAAGTGAGCAGTTCTTC.

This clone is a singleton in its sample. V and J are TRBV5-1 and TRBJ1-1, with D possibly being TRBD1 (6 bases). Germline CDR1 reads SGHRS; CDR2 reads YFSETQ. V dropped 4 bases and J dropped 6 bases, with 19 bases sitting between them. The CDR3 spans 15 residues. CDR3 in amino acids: CASSPTPGEGAEAFF. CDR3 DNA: TGCGCCAGCAGCCCAACCCCAGGGGAAGGCGCTGAAGCTTTCTTT.

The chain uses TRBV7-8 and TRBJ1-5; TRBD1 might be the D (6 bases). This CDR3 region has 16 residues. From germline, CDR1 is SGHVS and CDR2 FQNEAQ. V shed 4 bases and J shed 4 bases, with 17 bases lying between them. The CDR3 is CASSSSGQRPNQPQHF. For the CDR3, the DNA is TGTGCCAGCAGCTCTTCCGGACAGAGACCAAATCAGCCCCAGCATTTT.

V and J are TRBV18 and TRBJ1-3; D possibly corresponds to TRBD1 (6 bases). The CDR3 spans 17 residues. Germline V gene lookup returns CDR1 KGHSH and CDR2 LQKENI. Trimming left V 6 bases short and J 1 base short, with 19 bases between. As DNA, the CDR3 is TGTGCCAGCTCGCCATTGCCCGGGGGCTCTTCTGGAAACACCATATATTTT. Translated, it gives CASSPLPGGSSGNTIYF.

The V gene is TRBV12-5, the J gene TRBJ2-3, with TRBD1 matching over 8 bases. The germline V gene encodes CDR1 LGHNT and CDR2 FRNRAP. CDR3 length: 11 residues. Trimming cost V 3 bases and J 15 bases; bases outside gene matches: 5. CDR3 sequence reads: CASGLGDRLYF. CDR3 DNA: TGTGCTAGTGGTTTAGGGGACAGGCTTTATTTT.

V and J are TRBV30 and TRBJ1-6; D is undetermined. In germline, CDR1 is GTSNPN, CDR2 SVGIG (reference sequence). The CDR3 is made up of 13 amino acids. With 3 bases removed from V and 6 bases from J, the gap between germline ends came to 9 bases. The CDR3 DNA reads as TGTGCCTGGAGGACACCAATTAATTCACCCCTCCACTTT. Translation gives CAWRTPINSPLHF.

In DNA form, the CDR3 reads TGTGCCAGCAGTCAACCCCCCGGCTCACCCCTCCACTTT. As protein: CASSQPPGSPLHF. The chain uses TRBV6-5 and TRBJ1-6, with D hard to call. The length of the CDR3 is 13 residues. The germline V and J ends were trimmed by 5 bases and 10 bases, with 12 bases remaining between them. Germline V CDR1 and CDR2: MNHEY, SVGAGI.

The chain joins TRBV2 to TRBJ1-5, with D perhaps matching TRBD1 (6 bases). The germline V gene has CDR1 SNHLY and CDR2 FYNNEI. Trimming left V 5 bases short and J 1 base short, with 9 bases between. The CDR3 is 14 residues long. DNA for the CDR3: TGTGCCAGCAGTCTACAGGGAAGCAATCAGCCCCAGCATTTT. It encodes CASSLQGSNQPQHF.

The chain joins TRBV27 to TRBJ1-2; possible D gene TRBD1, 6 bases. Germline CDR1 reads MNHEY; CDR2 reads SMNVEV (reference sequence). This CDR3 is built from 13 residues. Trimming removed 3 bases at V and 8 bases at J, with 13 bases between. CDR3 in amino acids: CASSLDSTRGYTF. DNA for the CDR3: TGTGCCAGCAGTTTGGACAGCACGAGGGGCTACACCTTC.

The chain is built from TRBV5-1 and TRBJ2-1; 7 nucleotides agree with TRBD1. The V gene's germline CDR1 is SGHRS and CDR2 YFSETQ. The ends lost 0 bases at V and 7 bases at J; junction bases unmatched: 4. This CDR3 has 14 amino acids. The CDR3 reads CASSLATGLNEQFF. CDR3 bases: TGCGCCAGCAGCTTGGCGACAGGGTTAAATGAGCAGTTCTTC.